These 29 T cell receptor beta chains originate from one sample sequenced in a study of human T cells and chemical hapten exposure. Time point reported: patch test 1, 2 weeks after DPC sensitization. Treatment defined: therapeutic diphenylcyclopropenone sensitization with weekly scalp DPC. Each CDR3 protein gets one entry after TCRdb re-called the RACE reads with MiXCR. The table lists 75,000 to 90,000 distinct CDR3 sequences, around 10% of them singletons, with around 1.3% in the top ten. The sequenced sample was whole blood, obtained in connection with sensitization to the hapten diphenylcyclopropenone (DPC). Receptors originate from a woman aged 45-65 years with alopecia areata. Some clones in this sample may be carry-over from other donors' samples.

This chain links TRBV6-6 with TRBJ2-6; D possibly uses TRBD1 or TRBD2 (5 bases each). The CDR3 has 17 residues. V lost 7 bases and J 4 bases, leaving 20 bases between the germline ends. Germline values: CDR1 MNHNY, CDR2 SVGAGI (reference sequence). The CDR3 DNA reads TGTGCCAGCATTAGTAGTCGGGGCCTGGCAGGGGCCAACGTCCTGACTTTC. This sequence encodes CASISSRGLAGANVLTF.

This clonotype was counted ten times or more. This chain joins TRBV7-6 and TRBJ2-3, with 8 bases that match TRBD1. V trimming: 5 bases; J trimming: 4 bases; junction bases outside the gene matches: 8. Germline lookup yields CDR1 SGHVS and CDR2 FNYEAQ. The CDR3 totals 15 residues. DNA for the CDR3: TGTGCCAGCAGCATACGGACAGGGCTAGCAGATACGCAGTATTTT. Translated: CASSIRTGLADTQYF.

This clonotype was observed many times. The chain employs TRBV7-6 and TRBJ2-2; 7 bases are shared with TRBD2. J was trimmed by 2 bases and V by 0 bases; bases with no gene match: 6. This CDR3 is built from 17 residues. Germline V gene sequence: CDR1 SGHVS, CDR2 FNYEAQ. The CDR3 spells CASSLARASGNTGELFF. The CDR3 DNA is TGTGCCAGCAGCTTAGCGCGGGCTAGCGGCAACACCGGGGAGCTGTTTTTT.

The V and J genes are TRBV6-1 and TRBJ1-1, with 7 bases identical to TRBD1. The CDR3 spans 14 residues. Unmatched junction bases numbered 10, after V lost 5 bases and J lost 7 bases. Germline V gene lookup returns CDR1 MNHNS and CDR2 SASEGT. The DNA of the CDR3 is TGTGCCAGCAGTAGAAGAGGGGGCAGGGTTGAAGCTTTCTTT. Its translation is CASSRRGGRVEAFF.

This clonotype was found many times. V usage is TRBV7-2 and J usage is TRBJ2-2; D uncertain. Germline V gene sequence: CDR1 SGHTA, CDR2 FQGNSA. The CDR3 contains 16 residues. V was clipped by 5 bases and J by 9 bases, with 22 bases between them. The CDR3 spells CASSPSPALTRRELFF. The CDR3, as DNA: TGTGCCAGCAGCCCTTCACCCGCTCTAACACGCAGGGAGCTGTTTTTT. Full variable domain (missing parts from reference TRBV7-2 and TRBJ2-2): GAGVSQSPSNKVTEKGKDVELRCDPISGHTALYWYRQSLGQGLEFLIYFQGNSAPDKSGLPSDRFSAERTGGSVSTLTIQRTQQEDSAVYLCASSPSPALTRRELFFGEGSRLTVL.

This sequence joins TRBV29-1 and TRBJ2-7, with 9 nucleotides matching TRBD1. The CDR3 totals 12 residues. Per the germline V gene, CDR1 is SQVTM and CDR2 is ANQGSEA. Unmatched junction bases numbered 6, after V lost 6 bases and J lost 6 bases. This chain's CDR3 is CSVYRGQGEQYF. The DNA for the CDR3 is TGCAGCGTGTACAGGGGGCAAGGCGAGCAGTACTTC.

This clonotype occurred many times. The chain is built from TRBV6-6 and TRBJ1-2; unclear D gene. Trimming removed 0 bases from V and 4 bases from J, with 6 bases in between. Per germline, CDR1 MNHNY and CDR2 SVGAGI (reference sequence). This CDR3 comprises 13 residues. CDR3 region: CASSYSTSYGYTF. DNA for the CDR3: TGTGCCAGCAGTTACTCGACCAGCTATGGCTACACCTTC.

This clonotype was detected only a few times. This sequence joins TRBV21-1 and TRBJ2-1; TRBD2, the table's D call, lacks a check against the DNA. TRBV21-1 is given as a pseudogene. This CDR3 has 15 amino acids. The DNA for the CDR3 is TGTGCCAGCAGCGGACTAGCGGGAGGTTACAATGAGCAGTTCTTC. Its translation: CASSGLAGGYNEQFF.

This clonotype was seen a handful of times. The genes are TRBV7-8 and TRBJ2-2, with 8 nucleotides matching TRBD2. Germline V lookup: CDR1 SGHVS, CDR2 FQNEAQ. The CDR3 has 15 residues. V was pared by 3 bases and J by 6 bases, with 6 bases of the junction left unmatched. This CDR3 reads CASSLGLDLSGELFF. The CDR3 coding sequence is TGTGCCAGCAGCTTGGGACTAGATCTGTCCGGGGAGCTGTTTTTT. Full variable domain (outside the CDR3, taken from reference TRBV7-8 and TRBJ2-2): GAGVSQSPRYKVAKRGQDVALRCDPISGHVSLFWYQQALGQGPEFLTYFQNEAQLDKSGLPSDRFFAERPEGSVSTLKIQRTQQEDSAVYLCASSLGLDLSGELFFGEGSRLTVL.

This chain uses TRBV7-3 with TRBJ2-6, with D perhaps matching TRBD1 (5 bases). Trimming left V 3 bases short and J 0 bases short, with 15 bases between. The CDR3 spans 18 residues. Germline V CDR1 and CDR2: SGHTA, FQGTGA. The DNA for the CDR3 is TGTGCCAGCAGCTTGATTGCAGGGCTACACTCTGGGGCCAACGTCCTGACTTTC. This sequence encodes CASSLIAGLHSGANVLTF.

This chain connects TRBV20-1 to TRBJ1-3; D gene uncertain. V was trimmed by 0 bases and J by 0 bases, leaving 12 bases between them. The CDR3 extends over 16 amino acids. The germline V gene has CDR1 DFQATT and CDR2 SNEGSKA (reference sequence). The CDR3, as DNA: TGCAGTGCTAGAGATAGGAAGGGAACCTCTGGAAACACCATATATTTT. Its translation is CSARDRKGTSGNTIYF.

Ten or more counts support this clonotype. V and J are TRBV19 and TRBJ2-2; TRBD2 matches 7 bases. Germline loops: CDR1 LNHDA, CDR2 SQIVND (reference sequence). The CDR3 is 15 amino acids. The J segment lost 5 bases and the V segment lost 1 base, leaving 4 bases of the junction unmatched. CDR3 amino acids: CASSIGPGGTGELFF. The CDR3 region has the DNA TGTGCCAGTAGTATAGGGCCGGGAGGAACCGGGGAGCTGTTTTTT.

The chain joins TRBV7-3 to TRBJ2-6; 7 bases fit TRBD1. The CDR3 extends over 15 amino acids. Germline loops: CDR1 SGHTA, CDR2 FQGTGA. J lost 2 bases, V lost 4 bases, and 2 bases had no gene match. The CDR3 region is CASSSQGAGANVLTF. The CDR3 DNA reads TGTGCCAGCAGCTCCCAGGGGGCTGGGGCCAACGTCCTGACTTTC. The entire variable domain, with the rest obtained from reference TRBV7-3 and TRBJ2-6, is as follows: GAGVSQTPSNKVTEKGKYVELRCDPISGHTALYWYRQSLGQGPEFLIYFQGTGAADDSGLPNDRFFAVRPEGSVSTLKIQRTERGDSAVYLCASSSQGAGANVLTFGAGSRLTVL.

This rearrangement joins TRBV6-6 to TRBJ2-7; D unresolved. Deletions cut 0 bases from V and 10 bases from J, with 10 bases between. CDR3 length equals 12 residues. Germline CDR1 reads MNHNY; CDR2 reads SVGAGI (reference sequence). The CDR3, as DNA: TGTGCCAGCAGTTACTCCCCACAGAGCCAGTACTTC. It encodes CASSYSPQSQYF.

The gene calls are TRBV29-1 and TRBJ2-5, with D possibly being TRBD1 (7 bases). This CDR3 has 13 residues. CDR1 is SQVTM and CDR2 is ANQGSEA in the germline V gene. V dropped 3 bases and J dropped 2 bases, with 10 bases sitting between them. The CDR3 is CSVDRGVQETQYF. The CDR3 coding sequence is TGCAGCGTTGACAGGGGGGTACAAGAGACCCAGTACTTC.

This clonotype showed up many times. The chain is built from TRBV5-1 and TRBJ2-1; D is ambiguous. The germline V gene encodes CDR1 SGHRS and CDR2 YFSETQ. V lost 7 bases to trimming and J lost 8 bases, with 19 bases between them. The CDR3 has 14 amino acids. CDR3 in DNA: TGCGCCAGCGGCGCTCCCGAAAGGGCCTATGAGCAGTTCTTC. Its translation: CASGAPERAYEQFF. The full variable domain, rest sourced from reference TRBV5-1 and TRBJ2-1, is KAGVTQTPRYLIKTRGQQVTLSCSPISGHRSVSWYQQTPGQGLQFLFEYFSETQRNKGNFPGRFSGRQFSNSRSEMNVSTLELGDSALYLCASGAPERAYEQFFGPGTRLTVL.

The CDR3 here is CASSQRTPTYEQYF. The CDR3 DNA reads TGTGCCAGCAGCCAAAGGACACCCACCTACGAGCAGTACTTC. The rearrangement uses TRBV3-1 and TRBJ2-7, with D possibly being TRBD1 (5 bases). Trimming cost V 2 bases and J 2 bases, with 10 bases left between them. CDR3 size: 14 residues. CDR1 and CDR2 from the germline V gene are LGHDT and YNNKEL (reference sequence).

The table lists this clonotype with many counts. V and J are TRBV5-1 and TRBJ2-3; the D gene is possibly TRBD2 (6 bases). V was shortened by 0 bases and J by 7 bases, with 18 bases between the two germline ends. CDR3 length: 16 residues. Looked up from germline, CDR1 is SGHRS and CDR2 is YFSETQ. CDR3 in DNA: TGCGCCAGCAGCTTGGAGGCGGGACTCCCCAAAAATACGCAGTATTTT. This translates into CASSLEAGLPKNTQYF.

This clonotype was found a few times. The chain couples TRBV6-2 or TRBV6-3 to TRBJ2-1, with D unclear. Germline V gene lookup returns CDR1 MNHEY and CDR2 SVGEGT. V was pared by 7 bases and J by 0 bases, with 19 bases between. CDR3 size: 17 residues. The CDR3 DNA is TGTGCCAGCACCCTCATCCCCCTCCAAAGCTCCTACAATGAGCAGTTCTTC. Translating it yields CASTLIPLQSSYNEQFF.

The table lists this clonotype with many counts. This chain uses TRBV7-8 with TRBJ2-1, with 7 bases lining up with TRBD1. CDR3 length: 15 residues. Germline V gene sequence: CDR1 SGHVS, CDR2 FQNEAQ. J gave up 7 bases and V 5 bases, and 11 bases lay outside the gene matches. CDR3 residues: CASSPVGGWKNEQFF. CDR3 coding DNA: TGTGCCAGCAGCCCCGTAGGGGGCTGGAAAAATGAGCAGTTCTTC.

There are a few counts of this clonotype. The genes are TRBV29-1 and TRBJ2-3; D possibly corresponds to TRBD1 (6 bases). The CDR3 has 14 amino acids. Germline V CDR1 and CDR2: SQVTM, ANQGSEA. With 4 bases removed from V and 3 bases from J, the gap between germline ends came to 14 bases. The CDR3 DNA sequence: TGCAGCGTTGGAGGGGGTTCTAGGACAGATACGCAGTATTTT. Amino acids: CSVGGGSRTDTQYF.

The chain has TRBV15 and TRBJ1-4; the D is unclear. CDR1 and CDR2 from the germline V gene are LNHNV and YYDKDF (reference sequence). Trimming removed 1 base from V and 4 bases from J, with 7 bases in between. The CDR3 is 14 residues long. CDR3 nucleotide sequence: TGTGCCACCAGCAGAGGTGGCGGTAATGAAAAACTGTTTTTT. Translated, it gives CATSRGGGNEKLFF.

The chain recombines TRBV5-5 with TRBJ2-7, with D unresolved. V was trimmed by 0 bases and J by 1 base, leaving 8 bases between them. The CDR3 runs to 14 residues. Germline V gene lookup returns CDR1 SGHKS and CDR2 YYEKEE (reference sequence). This CDR3 reads CASSLGSQSYEQYF. DNA of the CDR3: TGTGCCAGCAGCTTGGGTAGTCAGTCCTACGAGCAGTACTTC. The full variable domain, its missing parts supplied by reference TRBV5-5 and TRBJ2-7, is DAGVTQSPTHLIKTRGQQVTLRCSPISGHKSVSWYQQVLGQGPQFIFQYYEKEERGRGNFPDRFSARQFPNYSSELNVNALLLGDSALYLCASSLGSQSYEQYFGPGTRLTVT.

This clonotype showed up just a few times. The chain joins TRBV9 to TRBJ2-3; 8 bases are a match to TRBD2. Germline V gives CDR1 SGDLS, CDR2 YYNGEE. V lost 3 bases to trimming and J lost 4 bases; unmatched junction nucleotides: 10. The length of the CDR3 is 16 residues. In DNA form, the CDR3 reads TGTGCCAGCAGCGAGGCGGGACTAGTTGTTGCAGATACGCAGTATTTT. This sequence encodes CASSEAGLVVADTQYF.

The J gene is TRBJ2-2, the V gene TRBV5-6; possibly TRBD1 or TRBD2 for D (5 bases each). The CDR3 loop spans 13 amino acids. Trimming shortened V by 0 bases and J by 8 bases, and 8 bases separated the two germline ends. From germline, CDR1 is SGHDT and CDR2 YYEEEE. CDR3 bases: TGTGCCAGCAGCTTGGCGGGGCAAGGGGAGCTGTTTTTT. It is translated as CASSLAGQGELFF.

The genes are TRBV3-1 and TRBJ1-5; D uncertain. Between the trimmed V and J ends, which lost 2 bases and 10 bases, there was a span of 12 bases. The CDR3 has 13 residues. In germline, CDR1 is LGHDT, CDR2 YNNKEL (reference sequence). The CDR3 region has the DNA TGTGCCAGCAGCCAATCCGAGGATGGACCCCAGCATTTT. This sequence encodes CASSQSEDGPQHF.

This sequence joins TRBV7-6 and TRBJ2-7; 8 positions match TRBD1. Germline values: CDR1 SGHVS, CDR2 FNYEAQ. V shed 4 bases and J 6 bases; nucleotides not matched to a gene: 2. This CDR3 comprises 12 residues. The chain's CDR3 is CASSYTGGEQYF. The CDR3 region has the DNA TGTGCCAGCAGCTACACAGGGGGCGAGCAGTACTTC.

This clonotype came up a few times. This sequence joins TRBV7-6 and TRBJ2-5, with D possibly TRBD2 on 7 matching bases. The CDR3 loop spans 13 amino acids. Germline CDR1 SGHVS, CDR2 FNYEAQ. Trimming took off 4 bases at V and 5 bases at J, with 11 bases between the two ends. The CDR3 DNA is TGTGCCAGCAGCTGGAGGGGGGGCGAGACCCAGTACTTC. Translation gives CASSWRGGETQYF.

This clonotype was picked up many times. V and J are TRBV12-3 or TRBV12-4 and TRBJ2-3; 8 bases line up with TRBD2. Trimming cost V 7 bases and J 7 bases; bases outside gene matches: 16. This CDR3 region has 16 residues. CDR3 region: CASTPSGGGRGNTQYF. The CDR3 coding sequence is TGTGCCAGCACTCCCTCGGGAGGGGGGAGAGGGAATACGCAGTATTTT.